One sample yielded the 13 T cell receptor beta chains listed below, sequenced in a study of tumor and adjacent non-tumor tissue in lung cancer. TCRbeta libraries were built with three rounds of nested PCR, modified from ARM-PCR. Each CDR3 protein gets one entry after TCRdb re-called the multiplex PCR reads with MiXCR. Here the sample spans some 93,000 distinct CDR3 sequences, about 66% being singletons. No cell sorting was done before RNA was extracted from the tissue. The specimen sequenced was lung tumor tissue. The receptors shown here come from a man aged 60 to 75 with non-small cell lung cancer.

This sequence joins TRBV6-2 or TRBV6-3 and TRBJ2-1, with 13 bases fitting TRBD2. V lost 2 bases to trimming and J lost 7 bases; unmatched junction nucleotides: 11. The germline V gene has CDR1 MNHEY and CDR2 SVGEGT. The CDR3 extends over 18 amino acids. CDR3 protein: CASSYVKGLAGVGNEQFF. The DNA for the CDR3 is TGTGCCAGCAGTTACGTCAAAGGACTAGCGGGAGTTGGAAATGAGCAGTTCTTC.

This clonotype was seen once. The chain recombines TRBV6-5 with TRBJ1-5; D possibly corresponds to TRBD1 (5 bases). Looked up from germline, CDR1 is MNHEY and CDR2 is SVGAGI. V was trimmed by 6 bases and J by 9 bases, leaving 18 bases between them. CDR3 length: 14 residues. CDR3 amino acids: CASSRQGRYRPQHF. The CDR3, as DNA: TGTGCCAGCAGCCGTCAGGGTCGCTATCGGCCCCAGCATTTT.

This clonotype showed up many times. The chain uses TRBV6-2 or TRBV6-3 and TRBJ2-2, with TRBD2 matching 9 bases. Germline V gene data show CDR1 as MNHEY and CDR2 as SVGEGT. V lost 2 bases to trimming and J lost 5 bases; unmatched junction nucleotides: 3. CDR3 length equals 15 residues. The chain's CDR3 is CASSYGTSRTGELFF. The CDR3 DNA sequence: TGTGCCAGCAGTTACGGGACTAGCCGTACCGGGGAGCTGTTTTTT.

With respect to this clonotype: The junction does not match germline at one end; this may be a read error. The chain employs TRBV6-6 and TRBJ2-3; TRBD1 or TRBD2 may be the D gene (6 bases each). Germline V CDR1 and CDR2: MNHNY, SVGAGI (reference sequence). The CDR3 sequence is 17 residues long. The CDR3 nucleotides read TGTGCCAACAGTTACGGGGAGGACAGTTTCTACACGGATGCGCAGTATTTT. Residues: CANSYGEDSFYTDAQYF.

Concerning this clonotype itself: Germline and junction disagree at one end, which may indicate a read error. This chain uses TRBV6-6 with TRBJ1-5, with D tentatively TRBD1 (5 bases). CDR1 and CDR2 from the germline V gene are MNHNY and SVGAGI (reference sequence). This CDR3 is 17 amino acids long. CDR3 protein: CASSYTGDGYSNQPQHF. CDR3 DNA: TGTGCCAGCAGCTACACGGGGGACGGGTATAGCAATCAGCCTCAGCATTTT.

The chain employs TRBV11-3 and TRBJ2-1, with 7 bases fitting TRBD2. V dropped 10 bases and J dropped 8; count of bases not matched to a gene: 17. CDR3 length equals 15 residues. Germline V gene sequence: CDR1 SGHNT, CDR2 YENEEA. The CDR3 DNA sequence: TGTGCCAACAGTCACGGGACTCGCGGGAGCCATGAGCAGTTCTTC. It codes for CANSHGTRGSHEQFF.

At least ten counts were recorded for this clonotype. V is TRBV6-6 and J is TRBJ1-1; 7 nucleotides line up with TRBD1. This CDR3 spans 16 amino acids. The V segment lost 2 bases and the J segment 5 bases; nucleotides outside the gene matches: 11. Germline CDR1 is MNHNY and CDR2 is SVGAGI (reference sequence). The CDR3 DNA follows: TGTGCCAGCAGTTACGAAAGGGGGCAGGTGTGGACTGAAGCTTTCTTT. Amino acid sequence: CASSYERGQVWTEAFF.

This clonotype was observed a single time. This is likely a read error, given that the CDR3 carries no conserved phenylalanine or tryptophan at its end. J is TRBJ2-5 and V is TRBV20-1; D is possibly TRBD2 (6 bases). This CDR3 is built from 13 residues. CDR1 is DFQATT and CDR2 is SNEGSKA in the germline V gene (reference sequence). CDR3 region: CSARLTIGSPQYS. In nucleotides, the CDR3 is TGTAGTGCTAGGTTGACTATCGGGAGTCCCCAGTACTCC.

This clonotype was detected ten times or more. The chain joins TRBV12-5 to TRBJ2-1; D remains ambiguous. Germline CDR1 and CDR2: LGHNT and FRNRAP. This CDR3 has 13 amino acids. The germline V and J ends were trimmed by 3 bases and 8 bases, with 11 bases remaining between them. In nucleotides, the CDR3 is TGTGCTAGTGGTTTAACAGCCTGGGATGAGCAGTTCTTC. Translating it yields CASGLTAWDEQFF.

This clonotype has a handful of counts. A much larger clone lies one base from this, so it may be a read error. The V and J genes are TRBV6-6 and TRBJ1-1; D perhaps matches TRBD1 (6 bases). The germline V gene has CDR1 MNHNY and CDR2 SVGAGI (reference sequence). The CDR3 has 12 residues. CDR3 sequence reads: CTSSPSHRGAFF. The CDR3 region has the DNA TGTACCAGCAGTCCGTCTCATAGGGGGGCTTTCTTT.

Comments on this clonotype: A read error may be the cause here, since a much bigger clone is one base away. This sequence joins TRBV12-3 or TRBV12-4 and TRBJ2-2; D gene unclear. Trimming removed 3 bases at V and 9 bases at J, with 17 bases between. This CDR3 region has 15 residues. The CDR3 loop is CASSFSGGWTRELFF. Here the CDR3 DNA reads TGTGCCAGCAGTTTCTCAGGTGGTTGGACCCGGGAGCTGTTTTTT.

V and J are TRBV6-2 or TRBV6-3 and TRBJ2-5, with D possibly TRBD1 on 6 matching bases. V was clipped by 5 bases and J by 0 bases, with 13 bases between them. Germline CDR1 reads MNHEY; CDR2 reads SVGEGT. The CDR3 runs to 15 residues. The CDR3 region has the DNA TGTGCCAGCAGTCCAACCCGGACAGACCAAGAGACCCAGTACTTC. Its protein product is CASSPTRTDQETQYF.

The rearrangement uses TRBV29-1 and TRBJ2-1; no clear D gene. Germline CDR1 SQVTM, CDR2 ANQGSEA. Trimming shortened V by 7 bases and J by 0 bases, and 22 bases separated the two germline ends. This CDR3 region has 17 residues. In nucleotides, the CDR3 is TGCAGCGCTTCCTCTCTTCTTGACCAAAGCTCCTACAATGAGCAGTTCTTC. As protein: CSASSLLDQSSYNEQFF.